This entry lists 29 T cell receptor beta chains sequenced from one sample in a study of T cell responses to AZD1222 COVID-19 vaccine. Clones were read by immunoSEQ multiplex PCR, and TCRdb kept only the in-frame ones, dropping some. Of around 140,000 clones in the sample, around 85% are singletons; the top ten hold less than 9.5%. The sample here was peripheral blood, taken 28 days after the second dose of the MenACWY control vaccine. These receptors all stem from an adult who received the MenACWY meningococcal vaccine as a control.

The V and J genes are TRBV16 and TRBJ2-2; a possible D gene is TRBD2 (6 bases). The CDR3 loop spans 15 amino acids. Germline values: CDR1 KGHSY, CDR2 FQNENV. V was shortened by 0 bases and J by 2 bases, with 7 bases between the two germline ends. The CDR3 coding sequence is TGTGCCAGCAGCCAATCGGGGGGAAACACCGGGGAGCTGTTTTTT. This translates into CASSQSGGNTGELFF.

This sequence joins TRBV7-9 and TRBJ2-1; 13 nucleotides align to TRBD2. CDR1 is SEHNR and CDR2 is FQNEAQ in the germline V gene (reference sequence). The V gene end was trimmed by 4 bases and the J gene end by 2 bases; junction bases not matched to a gene: 5. The CDR3 runs 17 residues. This CDR3 reads CASSSGTSGDAYNEQFF. CDR3 DNA: TGTGCCAGCAGCTCCGGGACTAGCGGGGACGCCTACAATGAGCAGTTCTTC.

The chain couples TRBV2 to TRBJ2-7; D ambiguous. This CDR3 spans 12 amino acids. V was cut by 7 bases and J by 2 bases, with 9 bases left in between. Germline assignment: CDR1 SNHLY and CDR2 FYNNEI. CDR3 sequence: CASKFTTYEQYF. CDR3 sequence (DNA): TGTGCCAGCAAGTTTACCACCTACGAGCAGTACTTC.

The J gene is TRBJ1-1, the V gene TRBV13; D gene uncertain. The CDR3 runs 13 residues. V was pared by 5 bases and J by 7 bases, with 14 bases between. Germline V gives CDR1 PRHDT, CDR2 FYEKMQ (reference sequence). This chain's CDR3 is CASSPNGRREAFF. CDR3 bases: TGTGCCAGCAGCCCTAATGGACGCCGTGAAGCTTTCTTT. The variable domain in full, with the rest retrieved from reference TRBV13 and TRBJ1-1, is AAGVIQSPRHLIKEKRETATLKCYPIPRHDTVYWYQQGPGQDPQFLISFYEKMQSDKGSIPDRFSAQQFSDYHSELNMSSLELGDSALYFCASSPNGRREAFFGQGTRLTVV.

The V call is TRBV7-9, the J call TRBJ2-7; D perhaps matches TRBD1 (6 bases). CDR1 SEHNR and CDR2 FQNEAQ come from the germline V gene (reference sequence). Trimming removed 8 bases at V and 1 base at J, with 15 bases between. CDR3 length equals 14 residues. The CDR3 nucleotides read TGTGCCAGCGGCAGACAGGCAGGGTCCTACGAGCAGTACGTC. Its protein is CASGRQAGSYEQYV.

The genes are TRBV6-1 and TRBJ2-6, with D possibly matching TRBD1 (6 bases). This CDR3 is 18 amino acids long. Germline assignment: CDR1 MNHNS and CDR2 SASEGT. V was pared by 1 base and J by 0 bases, with 13 bases between. For the CDR3, the DNA is TGTGCCAGCAGTGAAGTAGTACAGGGCCTCTCTGGGGCCAACGTCCTGACTTTC. Amino acid sequence: CASSEVVQGLSGANVLTF.

The chain links TRBV2 to TRBJ1-1; TRBD1 might be the D (5 bases). V was trimmed by 0 bases and J by 1 base, leaving 12 bases between them. The CDR3 length is 16 residues. Germline CDR1 reads SNHLY; CDR2 reads FYNNEI. The DNA of the CDR3 is TGTGCCAGCAGTGAAGCGCTTGGGGGAGGGAACACTGAAGCTTTCTTT. Translating it yields CASSEALGGGNTEAFF.

The table lists this clone with a few counts. V and J are TRBV28 and TRBJ1-5, with 8 bases lining up with TRBD1. CDR3 length: 12 amino acids. Trimming at V came to 6 bases and at J to 6 bases, leaving 1 base not matched to a gene. Looked up from germline, CDR1 is MDHEN and CDR2 is SYDVKM. In nucleotides, the CDR3 is TGTGCCAGCAGCCAGGGGGCTCAGCCCCAGCATTTT. Translated, it gives CASSQGAQPQHF.

The gene calls are TRBV2 and TRBJ1-5; no firm D call. Germline V lookup: CDR1 SNHLY, CDR2 FYNNEI. The CDR3 runs 14 residues. V lost 7 bases and J 0 bases, leaving 10 bases between the germline ends. The CDR3 sequence is CASIGRNSNQPQHF. CDR3 DNA: TGTGCCAGCATAGGACGGAATAGCAATCAGCCCCAGCATTTT.

The V gene is TRBV30, the J gene TRBJ1-2; no definite D call. Trimming stripped 1 base from V and 0 bases from J, with 9 bases between. CDR1 and CDR2 from the germline V gene are GTSNPN and SVGIG (reference sequence). The CDR3 is 14 amino acids. CDR3 in amino acids: CAWSAHGTNYGYTF. The CDR3 DNA reads TGTGCCTGGAGTGCACATGGGACTAACTATGGCTACACCTTC.

This clone was observed a single time. CDR3 DNA sequence: TGTGCCAGCAGCTTTTTCCGCTGGGACACTGCCTACAATGAGCAGTTCTTC. Translating gives CASSFFRWDTAYNEQFF. V gene TRBV11-2 combines with J gene TRBJ2-1; possibly TRBD1 for D (6 bases). The CDR3 consists of 17 residues. V was shortened by 3 bases and J by 2 bases, with 17 bases between the two germline ends. CDR1 and CDR2 from the germline V gene are SGHAT and FQNNGV.

V gene TRBV7-3 combines with J gene TRBJ2-3; D is ambiguous. There are 14 residues in the CDR3. The germline V gene has CDR1 SGHTA and CDR2 FQGTGA. V lost 5 bases to trimming and J lost 0 bases, with 9 bases between them. The CDR3 sequence is CASSPTPSTDTQYF. The CDR3, as DNA: TGTGCCAGCAGCCCTACCCCAAGCACAGATACGCAGTATTTT.

The chain recombines TRBV24-1 with TRBJ2-2; 10 bases are a match to TRBD2. After removal of 6 bases from V and 2 bases from J, the junction contained 14 bases not matched to a gene. The CDR3 is 19 amino acids. Germline CDR1 KGHDR, CDR2 SFDVKD. Here the CDR3 DNA reads TGTGCCACCAGTTCGACAGCCGGGTCTAGCGGGGGCAACACCGGGGAGCTGTTTTTT. Translated, it gives CATSSTAGSSGGNTGELFF.

This chain connects TRBV28 to TRBJ1-2; no definite D call. The CDR3 length is 13 residues. Germline CDR1 reads MDHEN; CDR2 reads SYDVKM. Trimming removed 1 base from V and 7 bases from J, with 10 bases in between. CDR3: CASSLSAGTGYTF. CDR3 nucleotides: TGTGCCAGCAGTTTATCGGCAGGAACTGGCTACACCTTC.

V is TRBV5-4 and J is TRBJ2-7; TRBD1 matches at 8 bases. CDR3 length: 13 residues. Germline assignment: CDR1 SGHNT and CDR2 YYREEE (reference sequence). Trimming removed 2 bases from V and 3 bases from J; junction bases left unmatched: 1. The CDR3 loop reads CASSFDRGYEQYF. The CDR3 region has the DNA TGTGCCAGCAGCTTTGACAGGGGCTACGAGCAGTACTTC.

The CDR3 nucleotides are TGTGCCACCAGTGATTTTATGCTAGCGGGGGGGACAGATACGCAGTATTTT. This codes for CATSDFMLAGGTDTQYF. The rearrangement links TRBV24-1 to TRBJ2-3; 12 bases agree with TRBD2. V shed 1 base, J shed 3 bases, and the junction held 4 bases outside the gene matches. The V gene's germline CDR1 is KGHDR and CDR2 SFDVKD. This CDR3 region has 17 residues.

There are a few counts of this clone. V and J are TRBV9 and TRBJ1-1; the D gene is possibly TRBD1 (5 bases). CDR1 is SGDLS, CDR2 YYNGEE, per germline. V gave up 0 bases and J gave up 3 bases, with 6 bases separating them. The CDR3 covers 13 residues. The CDR3 sequence: CASSVVGDTEAFF. CDR3 DNA sequence: TGTGCCAGCAGCGTAGTGGGGGACACTGAAGCTTTCTTT.

The gene calls are TRBV10-3 and TRBJ1-6, with D possibly being TRBD1 (5 bases). Germline V gene sequence: CDR1 ENHRY, CDR2 SYGVKD. CDR3 length: 15 residues. V lost 0 bases and J lost 8, with 11 bases in between. The CDR3 nucleotides read TGTGCCATCAGTGAGTCTGTCAGGGACGATTCACCCCTCCACTTT. Amino acids: CAISESVRDDSPLHF.

The V and J genes are TRBV11-2 and TRBJ2-5; possibly TRBD2 for D (6 bases). The germline V gene has CDR1 SGHAT and CDR2 FQNNGV. The CDR3 runs to 13 residues. Trimming cost V 2 bases and J 5 bases, with 9 bases left between them. The CDR3 loop reads CASSLSRGETQYF. CDR3 DNA: TGTGCCAGCAGCTTAAGTCGGGGGGAGACCCAGTACTTC.

V gene TRBV7-9 combines with J gene TRBJ2-5, with 7 bases aligning to TRBD2. This CDR3 contains 14 residues. After removal of 5 bases from V and 4 bases from J, the junction contained 7 bases not matched to a gene. Looked up from germline, CDR1 is SEHNR and CDR2 is FQNEAQ (reference sequence). The CDR3 bases are TGTGCCAGCAGCCCAGGACTAGTCGGAGAGACCCAGTACTTC. Amino acid sequence: CASSPGLVGETQYF.

The rearrangement links TRBV5-5 to TRBJ1-4; D is possibly TRBD1 (6 bases). This CDR3 has 15 amino acids. Germline loops: CDR1 SGHKS, CDR2 YYEKEE (reference sequence). V was cut by 4 bases and J by 7 bases, with 17 bases left in between. CDR3 sequence: CASSVGGRRGEKLFF. For the CDR3, the DNA is TGTGCCAGCAGCGTCGGGGGACGCAGGGGTGAAAAACTGTTTTTT.

This chain uses TRBV6-5 with TRBJ2-4, with D possibly TRBD2 on 6 matching bases. Trimming removed 2 bases at V and 9 bases at J, with 20 bases between. The CDR3 has 16 residues. Germline V lookup: CDR1 MNHEY, CDR2 SVGAGI. Written as DNA, the CDR3 is TGTGCCAGCAGTTACGGGCTAGCGATGGGAGAGGGCATTCAGTACTTC. The encoded protein is CASSYGLAMGEGIQYF.

This chain links TRBV13 with TRBJ2-5, with D possibly TRBD2 on 6 matching bases. Germline CDR1 reads PRHDT; CDR2 reads FYEKMQ (reference sequence). There are 13 residues in the CDR3. V lost 2 bases and J lost 7, with 11 bases in between. CDR3 bases: TGTGCCAGCAGCTTACAGGGAGGTGGGACCCAGTACTTC. This codes for CASSLQGGGTQYF.

This clone has just one count. The genes are TRBV5-6 and TRBJ1-2; tentatively, D is TRBD1 (5 bases). The CDR3 runs 17 residues. In germline, CDR1 is SGHDT, CDR2 YYEEEE. V was trimmed by 2 bases and J by 7 bases, leaving 24 bases between them. CDR3 sequence reads: CASSFRAGRGSSGGYTF. The CDR3 DNA reads as TGTGCCAGCAGCTTCCGGGCAGGGAGAGGGTCTAGTGGTGGCTACACCTTC.

This chain joins TRBV19 and TRBJ2-1, with a possible D match to TRBD2 (5 bases). The CDR3 contains 13 residues. Germline-derived CDR1 and CDR2 are LNHDA and SQIVND (reference sequence). Trimming stripped 5 bases from V and 3 bases from J, with 8 bases between. CDR3 loop: CASSFAGYNEQFF. The CDR3, as DNA: TGTGCCAGTAGTTTCGCGGGCTACAATGAGCAGTTCTTC.

CDR3 nucleotide sequence: TGTGCCAGCAGTTTATCGCGGGCCACTGAAGCTTTCTTT. Translated, it gives CASSLSRATEAFF. The genes are TRBV27 and TRBJ1-1; D call uncertain. V lost 0 bases to trimming and J lost 4 bases, with 6 bases between them. Germline CDR1 is MNHEY and CDR2 is SMNVEV (reference sequence). CDR3 length equals 13 residues.

The rearrangement links TRBV27 to TRBJ2-1; D may be TRBD1 (5 bases). The V and J ends lost 6 bases and 0 bases respectively, with 15 bases between them. CDR3 size: 16 residues. Looked up from germline, CDR1 is MNHEY and CDR2 is SMNVEV (reference sequence). CDR3 loop: CASSPRTIPSYNEQFF. The CDR3 region has the DNA TGTGCCAGCAGCCCCCGGACAATCCCCTCCTACAATGAGCAGTTCTTC.

This clone appeared a few times. This chain links TRBV7-6 with TRBJ2-2, with TRBD2 identical over 10 bases. Trimming at V came to 0 bases and at J to 7 bases, leaving 8 bases not matched to a gene. Germline lookup yields CDR1 SGHVS and CDR2 FNYEAQ. This CDR3 contains 17 residues. In nucleotides, the CDR3 is TGTGCCAGCAGCTTAGCCCCAAGCGGGGGGGCAAACGGGGAGCTGTTTTTT. Translating it yields CASSLAPSGGANGELFF. The whole variable domain, remainder taken from reference TRBV7-6 and TRBJ2-2, is GAGVSQSPRYKVTKRGQDVALRCDPISGHVSLYWYRQALGQGPEFLTYFNYEAQQDKSGLPNDRFSAERPEGSISTLTIQRTEQRDSAMYRCASSLAPSGGANGELFFGEGSRLTVL.

The chain carries TRBV13 and TRBJ1-2; 9 bases match TRBD1. Germline-derived CDR1 and CDR2 are PRHDT and FYEKMQ (reference sequence). CDR3 length equals 15 residues. The junction had 14 bases not matched to a gene; V was cut back by 7 bases and J by 8 bases. The CDR3 here is CASTLPGTGIMGYTF. DNA for the CDR3: TGTGCCAGCACCCTTCCCGGGACAGGGATTATGGGCTACACCTTC.